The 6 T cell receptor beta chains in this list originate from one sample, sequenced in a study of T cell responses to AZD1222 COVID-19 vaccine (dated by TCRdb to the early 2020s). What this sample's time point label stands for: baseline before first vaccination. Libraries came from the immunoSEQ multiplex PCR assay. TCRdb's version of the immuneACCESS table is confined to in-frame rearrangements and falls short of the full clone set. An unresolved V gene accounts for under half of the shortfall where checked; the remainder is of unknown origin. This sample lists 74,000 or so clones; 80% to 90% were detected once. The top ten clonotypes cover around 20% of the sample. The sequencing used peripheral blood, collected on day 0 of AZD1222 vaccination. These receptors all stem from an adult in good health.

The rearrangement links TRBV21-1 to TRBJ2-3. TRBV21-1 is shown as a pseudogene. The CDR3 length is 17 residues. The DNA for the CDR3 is TGTGCCAGCAGCAAAGCGCACGGTAGGCCCAGCACAGATACGCAGTATTTT. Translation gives CASSKAHGRPSTDTQYF.

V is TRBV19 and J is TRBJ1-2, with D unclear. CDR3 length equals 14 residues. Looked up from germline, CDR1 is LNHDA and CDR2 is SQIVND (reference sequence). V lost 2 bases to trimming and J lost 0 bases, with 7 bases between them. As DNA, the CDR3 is TGTGCCAGTAGTATATCTTATTCTAACTATGGCTACACCTTC. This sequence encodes CASSISYSNYGYTF.

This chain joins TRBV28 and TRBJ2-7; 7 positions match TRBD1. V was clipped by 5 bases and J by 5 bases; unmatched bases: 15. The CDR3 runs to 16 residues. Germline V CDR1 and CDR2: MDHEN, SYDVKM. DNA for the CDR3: TGTGCCAGCAGTCCACAGGGGTTCGGAATGCAGAACGAGCAGTACTTC. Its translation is CASSPQGFGMQNEQYF.

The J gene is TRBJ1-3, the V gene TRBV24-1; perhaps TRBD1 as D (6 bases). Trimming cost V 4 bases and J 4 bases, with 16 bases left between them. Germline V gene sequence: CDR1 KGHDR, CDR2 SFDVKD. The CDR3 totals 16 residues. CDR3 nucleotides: TGTGCCACCAGTGAAGGGGGGGCGGATTTAGGAAACACCATATATTTT. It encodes CATSEGGADLGNTIYF.

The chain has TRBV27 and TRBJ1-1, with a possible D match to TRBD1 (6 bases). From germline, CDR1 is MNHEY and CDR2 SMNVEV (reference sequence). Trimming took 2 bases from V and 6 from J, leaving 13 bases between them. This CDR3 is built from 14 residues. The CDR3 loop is CASSLIQGKSEAFF. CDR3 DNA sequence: TGTGCCAGCAGTTTAATCCAGGGGAAGTCTGAAGCTTTCTTT.

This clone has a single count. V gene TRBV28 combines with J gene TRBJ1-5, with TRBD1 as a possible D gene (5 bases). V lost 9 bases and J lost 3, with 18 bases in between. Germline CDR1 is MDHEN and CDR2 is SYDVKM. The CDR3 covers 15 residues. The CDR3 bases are TGTGCCAGTCTTAAGGCAGGGCGGGACAATCAGCCCCAGCATTTT. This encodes CASLKAGRDNQPQHF.